Listed below are T cell receptor beta chains from one sample, sequenced in a study of blood T cell repertoires in COVID-19. Clones were sequenced by immunoSEQ multiplex PCR, and TCRdb holds only the in-frame ones, with some missing. This repertoire shows around 500,000 clones, roughly 90% found once; its top ten account for 1.8%. Sample: PBMCs or T cells enriched from blood (not recorded which). The receptors derive from a woman between 40 and 50 years old who had recovered from COVID-19. The CDR3 runs from the conserved cysteine through the conserved F or W. A D gene is named only where the DNA matches it firmly. Not all rows give a size; the values are once, few, many and, for expanded clones, a class.

D gene: TRBD2
J gene: TRBJ2-5
V gene: TRBV28
clone size: NA
CDR3 protein: CASTGRGETQYF
CDR3 DNA: TGTGCCAGCACAGGGAGGGGCGAGACCCAGTACTTC

D gene: TRBD1
J gene: TRBJ1-5
V gene: TRBV6-5
clone size: NA
CDR3 protein: CASSYSGTGNQPQHF
CDR3 DNA: TGTGCCAGCAGTTACTCGGGGACAGGCAATCAGCCCCAGCATTTT

D gene: TRBD2
J gene: TRBJ2-3
V gene: TRBV7-2
clone size: once
CDR3 protein: CASSSRSGNADTQYF
CDR3 DNA: TGTGCCAGCAGCTCCCGTAGCGGGAACGCAGATACGCAGTATTTT

D gene: NA
J gene: TRBJ2-4
V gene: TRBV4-1
clone size: NA
CDR3 protein: CASSQDNFGAKNIQYF
CDR3 DNA: TGCGCCAGCAGCCAAGACAATTTCGGAGCCAAAAACATTCAGTACTTC

D gene: NA
J gene: TRBJ1-1
V gene: TRBV6-2/TRBV6-3
clone size: NA
CDR3 protein: CASSYSPRGPQGAFF
CDR3 DNA: TGTGCCAGCAGTTACTCGCCTAGGGGCCCTCAGGGGGCTTTCTTT

D gene: NA
J gene: TRBJ2-2
V gene: TRBV5-4
clone size: NA
CDR3 protein: CASSQTGEGPGELFF
CDR3 DNA: TGTGCCAGCAGCCAGACAGGGGAGGGTCCCGGGGAGCTGTTTTTT

D gene: NA
J gene: TRBJ1-4
V gene: TRBV7-9
clone size: NA
CDR3 protein: CASSLASTNEKLFF
CDR3 DNA: TGTGCCAGCAGCTTAGCCTCAACTAATGAAAAACTGTTTTTT

D gene: NA
J gene: TRBJ1-4
V gene: TRBV19
clone size: NA
CDR3 protein: CASSIAQHATNEKLFF
CDR3 DNA: TGTGCCAGTAGTATTGCACAGCATGCAACTAATGAAAAACTGTTTTTT

D gene: TRBD1
J gene: TRBJ1-2
V gene: TRBV19
clone size: NA
CDR3 protein: CASSIAAGGGGYTF
CDR3 DNA: TGTGCCAGTAGTATAGCCGCAGGGGGCGGAGGCTACACCTTC

D gene: TRBD1
J gene: TRBJ1-2
V gene: TRBV14
clone size: once
CDR3 protein: CASSQERTGGDGYTF
CDR3 DNA: TGTGCCAGCAGCCAAGAACGGACAGGGGGGGATGGCTACACCTTC

D gene: TRBD1
J gene: TRBJ1-2
V gene: TRBV14
clone size: once
CDR3 protein: CASSMDRGGGYTF
CDR3 DNA: TGTGCCAGCAGCATGGACAGGGGCGGTGGCTACACCTTC

D gene: TRBD1
J gene: TRBJ1-6
V gene: TRBV14
clone size: NA
CDR3 protein: CASSATGGSSPLHF
CDR3 DNA: TGTGCCAGCAGCGCTACAGGGGGGAGCTCACCCCTCCACTTT

D gene: TRBD2
J gene: TRBJ2-7
V gene: TRBV7-2
clone size: NA
CDR3 protein: CASRPTGLARYEQYF
CDR3 DNA: TGTGCCAGCAGACCCACGGGACTAGCGCGATACGAGCAGTACTTC

D gene: NA
J gene: TRBJ1-1
V gene: TRBV7-2
clone size: NA
CDR3 protein: CASSQTAGGGTEAFF
CDR3 DNA: TGTGCCAGCAGCCAAACCGCGGGGGGCGGCACTGAAGCTTTCTTT

D gene: NA
J gene: TRBJ1-1
V gene: TRBV4-2
clone size: few
CDR3 protein: CASRSLNTEAFF
CDR3 DNA: TGTGCCAGCAGATCCTTGAACACTGAAGCTTTCTTT

D gene: NA
J gene: TRBJ1-2
V gene: TRBV4-3
clone size: NA
CDR3 protein: CASSQDTGGYGYTF
CDR3 DNA: TGCGCCAGCAGCCAAGATACCGGGGGCTATGGCTACACCTTC

D gene: TRBD1
J gene: TRBJ2-4
V gene: TRBV5-4
clone size: NA
CDR3 protein: CASSSGQGAAKNIQYF
CDR3 DNA: TGTGCCAGCAGCTCCGGACAGGGGGCCGCCAAAAACATTCAGTACTTC

D gene: NA
J gene: TRBJ1-1
V gene: TRBV29-1
clone size: once
CDR3 protein: CSVGGQGFVFF
CDR3 DNA: TGCAGCGTTGGCGGCCAGGGATTTGTTTTCTTT

D gene: NA
J gene: TRBJ2-2
V gene: TRBV7-8
clone size: NA
CDR3 protein: CASSLRGLNTGELFF
CDR3 DNA: TGTGCCAGCAGCTTACGAGGACTTAACACCGGGGAGCTGTTTTTT

D gene: NA
J gene: TRBJ2-1
V gene: TRBV11-3
clone size: once
CDR3 protein: CASSLGGLYLRNEQFF
CDR3 DNA: TGTGCCAGCAGCTTAGGGGGACTCTACTTACGGAATGAGCAGTTCTTC

D gene: TRBD2
J gene: TRBJ2-7
V gene: TRBV7-9
clone size: NA
CDR3 protein: CASSWWVGTSRPYEQYF
CDR3 DNA: TGTGCCAGCAGCTGGTGGGTTGGGACTAGCAGACCCTACGAGCAGTACTTC

D gene: TRBD1
J gene: TRBJ2-5
V gene: TRBV2
clone size: NA
CDR3 protein: CASSDVPGQGAYETQYF
CDR3 DNA: TGTGCCAGCAGTGACGTCCCGGGACAGGGGGCGTATGAGACCCAGTACTTC

D gene: NA
J gene: TRBJ1-2
V gene: TRBV27
clone size: NA
CDR3 protein: CASRDSLNYGYTF
CDR3 DNA: TGTGCCAGCAGGGACAGTTTAAACTATGGCTACACCTTC

D gene: NA
J gene: TRBJ1-2
V gene: TRBV11-2
clone size: NA
CDR3 protein: CASSPWGSEGGYTF
CDR3 DNA: TGTGCCAGCAGCCCATGGGGCAGCGAAGGAGGCTACACCTTC

D gene: NA
J gene: TRBJ1-2
V gene: TRBV4-3
clone size: NA
CDR3 protein: CASSQDVRDYGYTF
CDR3 DNA: TGCGCCAGCAGCCAAGATGTCAGGGATTATGGCTACACCTTC

D gene: TRBD2
J gene: TRBJ2-2
V gene: TRBV4-3
clone size: NA
CDR3 protein: CASSPPLTSEGTGELFF
CDR3 DNA: TGCGCCAGCAGCCCTCCTTTGACTAGCGAGGGCACCGGGGAGCTGTTTTTT

D gene: NA
J gene: TRBJ1-5
V gene: TRBV2
clone size: NA
CDR3 protein: CASRNDYSNQPQHF
CDR3 DNA: TGTGCCAGCAGGAACGACTATAGCAATCAGCCCCAGCATTTT

D gene: NA
J gene: TRBJ2-1
V gene: TRBV6-5
clone size: NA
CDR3 protein: CASSYFPSADNNEQFF
CDR3 DNA: TGTGCCAGCAGTTACTTCCCTAGCGCCGATAACAATGAGCAGTTCTTC

D gene: NA
J gene: TRBJ2-7
V gene: TRBV5-5
clone size: NA
CDR3 protein: CASRLGLGSYEQYF
CDR3 DNA: TGTGCCAGCAGGCTGGGCTTGGGCTCCTACGAGCAGTACTTC

D gene: TRBD1
J gene: TRBJ2-7
V gene: TRBV27
clone size: NA
CDR3 protein: CASSYSVGTGLLEQYF
CDR3 DNA: TGTGCCAGCAGTTACTCCGTCGGGACAGGGTTGCTCGAGCAGTACTTC

D gene: TRBD1
J gene: TRBJ1-5
V gene: TRBV15
clone size: NA
CDR3 protein: CATSRDRVQGVSNQPQHF
CDR3 DNA: TGTGCCACCAGCAGAGATAGGGTTCAGGGGGTGAGCAATCAGCCCCAGCATTTT